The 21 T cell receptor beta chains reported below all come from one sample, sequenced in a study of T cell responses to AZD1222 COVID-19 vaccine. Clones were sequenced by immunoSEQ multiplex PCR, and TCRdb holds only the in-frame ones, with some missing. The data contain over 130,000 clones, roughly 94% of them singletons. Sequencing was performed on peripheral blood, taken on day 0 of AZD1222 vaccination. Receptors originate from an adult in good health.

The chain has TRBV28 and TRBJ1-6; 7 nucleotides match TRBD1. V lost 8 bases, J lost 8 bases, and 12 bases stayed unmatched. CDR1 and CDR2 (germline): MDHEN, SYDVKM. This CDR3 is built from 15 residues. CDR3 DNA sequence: TGTGCCAGCGGAGGGGGGGACAGACCTTATTCACCCCTCCACTTT. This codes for CASGGGDRPYSPLHF.

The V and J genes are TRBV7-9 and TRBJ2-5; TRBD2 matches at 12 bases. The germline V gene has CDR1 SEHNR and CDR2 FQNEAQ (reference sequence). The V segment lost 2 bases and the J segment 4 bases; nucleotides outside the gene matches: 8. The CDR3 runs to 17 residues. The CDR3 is CASSLWLAGGPGETQYF. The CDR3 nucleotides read TGTGCCAGCAGCTTATGGCTAGCGGGAGGGCCGGGAGAGACCCAGTACTTC. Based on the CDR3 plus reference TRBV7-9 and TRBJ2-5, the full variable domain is DTGVSQNPRHKITKRGQNVTFRCDPISEHNRLYWYRQTLGQGPEFLTYFQNEAQLEKSRLLSDRFSAERPKGSFSTLEIQRTEQGDSAMYLCASSLWLAGGPGETQYFGPGTRLLVL.

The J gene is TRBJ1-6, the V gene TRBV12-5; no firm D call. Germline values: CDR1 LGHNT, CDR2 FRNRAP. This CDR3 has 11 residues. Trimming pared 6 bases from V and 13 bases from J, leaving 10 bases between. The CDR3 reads CASGRPEPLHF. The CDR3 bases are TGTGCTAGTGGACGACCAGAGCCCCTCCACTTT.

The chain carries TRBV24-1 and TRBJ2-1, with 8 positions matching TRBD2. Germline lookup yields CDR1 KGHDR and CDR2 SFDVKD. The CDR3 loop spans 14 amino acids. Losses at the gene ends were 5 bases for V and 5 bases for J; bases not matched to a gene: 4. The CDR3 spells CATSVGGEHNEQFF. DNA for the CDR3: TGTGCCACCAGTGTCGGGGGGGAACACAATGAGCAGTTCTTC.

CDR3 nucleotides: TGTGCCAGCTCACCGGTTGGCACCGGGGAGCTGTTTTTT. Translation gives CASSPVGTGELFF. The rearrangement uses TRBV18 and TRBJ2-2; unclear D gene. The CDR3 runs to 13 residues. Trimming shortened V by 3 bases and J by 4 bases, and 6 bases separated the two germline ends. Per germline, CDR1 KGHSH and CDR2 LQKENI.

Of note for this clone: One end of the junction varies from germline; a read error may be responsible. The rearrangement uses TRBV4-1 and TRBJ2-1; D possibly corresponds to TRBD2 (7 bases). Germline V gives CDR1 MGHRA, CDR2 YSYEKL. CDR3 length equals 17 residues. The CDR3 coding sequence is TGCGCCCGCAGCCACGTGGGGGGGAGGGGGTCTTTCAATGAGCAGTTCTTC. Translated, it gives CARSHVGGRGSFNEQFF.

The CDR3 region has the DNA TGTGCCAGCAGTGACAGGGGGGGAGCCAAAAACATTCAGTACTTC. This gives the protein CASSDRGGAKNIQYF. The chain is built from TRBV6-1 and TRBJ2-4; D may match TRBD1 or TRBD2 (7 bases each). This CDR3 is 15 amino acids long. The V end lost 3 bases, the J end lost 0 bases, and 9 bases lay between the germline ends. CDR1 MNHNS and CDR2 SASEGT come from the germline V gene.

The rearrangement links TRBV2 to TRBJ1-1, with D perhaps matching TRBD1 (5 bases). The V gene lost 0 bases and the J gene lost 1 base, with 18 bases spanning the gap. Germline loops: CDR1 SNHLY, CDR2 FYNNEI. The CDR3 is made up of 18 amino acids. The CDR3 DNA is TGTGCCAGCAGTGAAGCGCTTTGGGGGTCGGTGGGGAACACTGAAGCTTTCTTT. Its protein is CASSEALWGSVGNTEAFF. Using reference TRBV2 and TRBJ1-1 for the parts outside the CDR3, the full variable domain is EPEVTQTPSHQVTQMGQEVILRCVPISNHLYFYWYRQILGQKVEFLVSFYNNEISEKSEIFDDQFSVERPDGSNFTLKIRSTKLEDSAMYFCASSEALWGSVGNTEAFFGQGTRLTVV.

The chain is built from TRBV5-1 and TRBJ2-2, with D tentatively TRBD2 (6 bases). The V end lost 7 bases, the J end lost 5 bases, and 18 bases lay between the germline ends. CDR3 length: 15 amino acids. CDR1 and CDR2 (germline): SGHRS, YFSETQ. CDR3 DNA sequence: TGCGCCAGCGCAGGTGGGGGGTCGGATACCGGGGAGCTGTTTTTT. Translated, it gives CASAGGGSDTGELFF.

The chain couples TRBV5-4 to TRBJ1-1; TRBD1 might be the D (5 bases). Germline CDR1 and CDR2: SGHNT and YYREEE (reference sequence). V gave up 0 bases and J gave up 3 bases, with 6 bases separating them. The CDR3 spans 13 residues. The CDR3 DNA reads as TGTGCCAGCAGCTTGGCCAGGGACACTGAAGCTTTCTTT. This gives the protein CASSLARDTEAFF. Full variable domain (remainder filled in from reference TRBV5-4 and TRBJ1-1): ETGVTQSPTHLIKTRGQQVTLRCSSQSGHNTVSWYQQALGQGPQFIFQYYREEENGRGNFPPRFSGLQFPNYSSELNVNALELDDSALYLCASSLARDTEAFFGQGTRLTVV.

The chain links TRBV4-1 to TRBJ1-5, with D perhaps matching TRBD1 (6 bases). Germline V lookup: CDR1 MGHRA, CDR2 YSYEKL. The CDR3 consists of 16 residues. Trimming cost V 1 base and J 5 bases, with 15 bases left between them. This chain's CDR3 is CASSQVGGRKDQPQHF. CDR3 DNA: TGCGCCAGCAGCCAAGTAGGGGGAAGGAAGGATCAGCCCCAGCATTTT.

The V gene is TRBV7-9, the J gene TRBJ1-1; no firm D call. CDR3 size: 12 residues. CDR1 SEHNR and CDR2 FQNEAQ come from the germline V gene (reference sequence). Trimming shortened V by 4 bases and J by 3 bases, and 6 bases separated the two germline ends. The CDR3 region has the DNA TGTGCCAGCAGCTCACAGTACACTGAAGCTTTCTTT. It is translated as CASSSQYTEAFF.

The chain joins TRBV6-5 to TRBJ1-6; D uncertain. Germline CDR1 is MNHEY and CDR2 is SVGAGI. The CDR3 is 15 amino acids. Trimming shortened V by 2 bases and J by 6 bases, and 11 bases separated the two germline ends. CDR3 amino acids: CASSYEGISNSPLHF. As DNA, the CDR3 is TGTGCCAGCAGTTACGAGGGCATCAGTAATTCACCCCTCCACTTT.

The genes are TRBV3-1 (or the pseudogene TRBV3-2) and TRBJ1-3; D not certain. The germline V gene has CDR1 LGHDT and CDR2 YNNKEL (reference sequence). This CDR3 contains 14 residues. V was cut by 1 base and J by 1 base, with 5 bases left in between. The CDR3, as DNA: TGTGCCAGCAGCCAAGGTTTGTCTGGAAACACCATATATTTT. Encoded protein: CASSQGLSGNTIYF.

The CDR3 sequence: CASSKSLVGGPQETQYF. The DNA of the CDR3 is TGTGCCAGCAGCAAATCATTGGTCGGGGGACCCCAAGAGACCCAGTACTTC. The rearrangement uses TRBV21-1 and TRBJ2-5; no DNA check was done on the table's D call, TRBD2. TRBV21-1 is a pseudogene segment. The length of the CDR3 is 17 residues.

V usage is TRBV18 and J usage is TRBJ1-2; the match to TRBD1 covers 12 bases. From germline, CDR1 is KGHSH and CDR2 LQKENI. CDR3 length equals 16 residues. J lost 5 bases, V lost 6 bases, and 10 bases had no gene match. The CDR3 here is CASSSELGQGAYGYTF. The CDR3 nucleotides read TGTGCCAGCTCGAGCGAGTTGGGACAGGGGGCTTATGGCTACACCTTC.

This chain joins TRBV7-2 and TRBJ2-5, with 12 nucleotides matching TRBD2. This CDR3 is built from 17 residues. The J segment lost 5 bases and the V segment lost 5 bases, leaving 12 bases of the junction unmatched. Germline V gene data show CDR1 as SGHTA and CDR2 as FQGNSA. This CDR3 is CASSLQKGLAGYETQYF. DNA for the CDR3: TGTGCCAGCAGCCTCCAAAAAGGACTAGCGGGGTATGAGACCCAGTACTTC.

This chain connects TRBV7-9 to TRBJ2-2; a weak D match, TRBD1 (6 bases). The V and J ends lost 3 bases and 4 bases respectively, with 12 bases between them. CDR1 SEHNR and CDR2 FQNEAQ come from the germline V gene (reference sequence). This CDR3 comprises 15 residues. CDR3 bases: TGTGCCAGCAGCTTTAACAGGGCCGGCACCGGGGAGCTGTTTTTT. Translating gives CASSFNRAGTGELFF.

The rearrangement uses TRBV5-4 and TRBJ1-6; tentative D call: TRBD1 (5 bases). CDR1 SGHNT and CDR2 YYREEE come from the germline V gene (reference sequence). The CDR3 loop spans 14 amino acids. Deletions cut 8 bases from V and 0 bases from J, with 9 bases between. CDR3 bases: TGTGCCAGTTCGGGGGGCTCCTATAATTCACCCCTCCACTTT. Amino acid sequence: CASSGGSYNSPLHF.

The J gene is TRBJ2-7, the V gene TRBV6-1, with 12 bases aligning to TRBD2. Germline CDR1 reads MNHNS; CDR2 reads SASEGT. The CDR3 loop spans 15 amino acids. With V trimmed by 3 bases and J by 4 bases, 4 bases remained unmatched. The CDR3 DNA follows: TGTGCCAGCAGTGAGGGACTAGCGGGTGATTACGAGCAGTACGTC. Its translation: CASSEGLAGDYEQYV.

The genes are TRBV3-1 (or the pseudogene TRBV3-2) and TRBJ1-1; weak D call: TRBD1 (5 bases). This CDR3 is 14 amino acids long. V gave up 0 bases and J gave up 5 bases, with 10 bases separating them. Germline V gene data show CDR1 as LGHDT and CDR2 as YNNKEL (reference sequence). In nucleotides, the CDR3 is TGTGCCAGCAGCCAAGATGGAGGGGTTACTGAAGCTTTCTTT. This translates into CASSQDGGVTEAFF.